A selection of T cell receptor beta chains follows, all from one sample in a study of blood T cell repertoires in COVID-19. Clones were sequenced by immunoSEQ multiplex PCR, and TCRdb holds only the in-frame ones, with some missing. Of approximately 100,000 clones listed, 80% to 90% are singletons. Sequencing was done on a sample of PBMCs or T cells enriched from blood (not recorded which). Receptors originate from a woman between 50 and 59 years old who had recovered from COVID-19. Both conserved end residues are part of each CDR3. A D gene is named only where the DNA matches it firmly.

j_gene: TRBJ1-3
len: 16
v_gene: TRBV18
d_gene: TRBD1
CDR3aa: CASSPEQGNSGNTIYF

j_gene: TRBJ1-6
len: 15
v_gene: TRBV10-3
d_gene: NA
CDR3aa: CAISESGQGTSPLHF

j_gene: TRBJ1-5
len: 16
v_gene: TRBV4-1
d_gene: NA
CDR3aa: CASSQVLTGRNQPQHF

j_gene: TRBJ2-5
len: 14
v_gene: TRBV5-4
d_gene: TRBD2
CDR3aa: CASSLGLAAETQYF

j_gene: TRBJ2-5
len: 17
v_gene: TRBV3-1/TRBV3-2
d_gene: TRBD2
CDR3aa: CASSQEGGTSGPETQYF

j_gene: TRBJ2-1
len: 14
v_gene: TRBV10-3
d_gene: NA
CDR3aa: CAIMGQGRNNEQFF

j_gene: TRBJ2-1
len: 14
v_gene: TRBV15
d_gene: NA
CDR3aa: CATSRVLAADEQFF

j_gene: TRBJ1-1
len: 15
v_gene: TRBV28
d_gene: TRBD1
CDR3aa: CASSSPPDRVTEAFF

j_gene: TRBJ2-2
len: 16
v_gene: TRBV30
d_gene: TRBD2
CDR3aa: CAWSVFAGANTGELFF

j_gene: TRBJ1-2
len: 17
v_gene: TRBV28
d_gene: NA
CDR3aa: CASSLVPGSHAFYGYTF

j_gene: TRBJ2-7
len: 13
v_gene: TRBV11-3
d_gene: NA
CDR3aa: CASSLRASYEQYF

j_gene: TRBJ2-3
len: 17
v_gene: TRBV5-5
d_gene: TRBD2
CDR3aa: CASSDRSSGGATDTQYF

j_gene: TRBJ1-1
len: 12
v_gene: TRBV28
d_gene: NA
CDR3aa: CASRGTRGEAFF

j_gene: TRBJ1-2
len: 11
v_gene: TRBV12-3/TRBV12-4
d_gene: NA
CDR3aa: CASRGAYGYTF

j_gene: TRBJ2-7
len: 15
v_gene: TRBV25-1
d_gene: TRBD2
CDR3aa: CASSGRGTSNDEQYF

j_gene: TRBJ2-1
len: 16
v_gene: TRBV5-6
d_gene: NA
CDR3aa: CASSAGLPGSYNEQFF

j_gene: TRBJ1-2
len: 14
v_gene: TRBV5-1
d_gene: TRBD1
CDR3aa: CASSDRQGADGYTF

j_gene: TRBJ2-2
len: 17
v_gene: TRBV6-1
d_gene: TRBD2
CDR3aa: CASSEGVAGLFSGELFF

j_gene: TRBJ2-1
len: 14
v_gene: TRBV7-9
d_gene: NA
CDR3aa: CASSLAGGDNEQFF